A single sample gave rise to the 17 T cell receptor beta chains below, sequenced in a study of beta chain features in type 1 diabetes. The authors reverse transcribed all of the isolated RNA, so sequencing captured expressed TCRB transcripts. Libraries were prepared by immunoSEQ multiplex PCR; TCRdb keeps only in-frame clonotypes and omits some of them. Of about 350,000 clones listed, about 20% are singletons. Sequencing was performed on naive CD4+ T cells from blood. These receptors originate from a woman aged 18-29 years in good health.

CDR3 in amino acids: CAISAGTDSWETQYF. DNA of the CDR3: TGTGCCATCAGTGCCGGGACTGACTCGTGGGAGACCCAGTACTTC. V gene TRBV10-3 combines with J gene TRBJ2-5, with D maybe TRBD2 (6 bases). The length of the CDR3 is 15 residues. CDR1 and CDR2 from the germline V gene are ENHRY and SYGVKD. Trimming took off 4 bases at V and 5 bases at J, with 17 bases between the two ends.

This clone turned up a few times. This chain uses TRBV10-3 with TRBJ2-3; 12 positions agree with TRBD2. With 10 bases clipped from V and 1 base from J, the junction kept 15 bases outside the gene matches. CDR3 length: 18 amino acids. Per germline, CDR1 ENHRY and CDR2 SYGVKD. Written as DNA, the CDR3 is TGTGCCACCCCCCCGGGACTAGCGGGTCTCAGAGGCACAGATACGCAGTATTTT. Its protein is CATPPGLAGLRGTDTQYF.

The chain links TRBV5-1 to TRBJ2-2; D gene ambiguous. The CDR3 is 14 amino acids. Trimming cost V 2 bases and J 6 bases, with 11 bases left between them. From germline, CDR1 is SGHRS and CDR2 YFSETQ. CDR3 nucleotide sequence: TGCGCCAGCAGCTTTGGTCAGTATGCCGGGGAGCTGTTTTTT. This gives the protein CASSFGQYAGELFF.

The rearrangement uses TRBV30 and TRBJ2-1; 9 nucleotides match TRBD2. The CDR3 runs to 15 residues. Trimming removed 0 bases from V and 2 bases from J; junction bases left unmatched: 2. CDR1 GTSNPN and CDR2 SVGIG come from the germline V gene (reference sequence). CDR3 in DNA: TGTGCCTGGAGTGTAGCTAGCGGGGCCTACAATGAGCAGTTCTTC. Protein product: CAWSVASGAYNEQFF.

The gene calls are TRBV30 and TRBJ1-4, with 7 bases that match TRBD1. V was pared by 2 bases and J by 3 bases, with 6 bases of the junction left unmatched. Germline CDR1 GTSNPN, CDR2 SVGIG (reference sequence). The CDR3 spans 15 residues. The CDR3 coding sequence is TGTGCCTGGAGTCCACAGGGGTTGGCTAATGAAAAACTGTTTTTT. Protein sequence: CAWSPQGLANEKLFF.

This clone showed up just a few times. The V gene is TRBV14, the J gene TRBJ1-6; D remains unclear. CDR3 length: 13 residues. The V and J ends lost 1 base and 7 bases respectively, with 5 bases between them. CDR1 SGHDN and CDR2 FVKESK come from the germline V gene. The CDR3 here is CASSQGQNSPLHF. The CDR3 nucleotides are TGTGCCAGCAGCCAAGGGCAGAATTCACCCCTCCACTTT.

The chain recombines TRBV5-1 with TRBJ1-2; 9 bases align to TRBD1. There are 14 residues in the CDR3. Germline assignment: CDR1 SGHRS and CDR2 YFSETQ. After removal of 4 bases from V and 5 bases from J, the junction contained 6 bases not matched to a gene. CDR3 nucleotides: TGCGCCAGCAGCGAATCCGGGACAGGGTATGGCTACACCTTC. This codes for CASSESGTGYGYTF.

CDR3 sequence (DNA): TGCAGCGTTGGAGGGGGGGCAGGTGAAAAACTGTTTTTT. Translation: CSVGGGAGEKLFF. The rearrangement joins TRBV29-1 to TRBJ1-4, with D perhaps matching TRBD1 (6 bases). The CDR3 length is 13 residues. Trimming took 4 bases from V and 7 from J, leaving 13 bases between them. Germline V gene data show CDR1 as SQVTM and CDR2 as ANQGSEA.

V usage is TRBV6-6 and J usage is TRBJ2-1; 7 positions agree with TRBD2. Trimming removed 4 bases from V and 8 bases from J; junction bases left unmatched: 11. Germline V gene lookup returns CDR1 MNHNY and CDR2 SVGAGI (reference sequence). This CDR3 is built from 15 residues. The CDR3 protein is CASSSGGPGWYEQFF. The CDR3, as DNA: TGTGCCAGCAGTTCGGGGGGACCGGGTTGGTATGAGCAGTTCTTC.

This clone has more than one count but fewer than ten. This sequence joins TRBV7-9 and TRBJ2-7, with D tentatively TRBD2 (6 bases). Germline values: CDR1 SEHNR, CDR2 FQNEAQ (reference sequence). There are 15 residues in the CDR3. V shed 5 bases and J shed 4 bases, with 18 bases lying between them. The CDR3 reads CASSPGVASAYEQYF. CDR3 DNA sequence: TGTGCCAGCAGCCCGGGGGTCGCTAGCGCGTACGAGCAGTACTTC.

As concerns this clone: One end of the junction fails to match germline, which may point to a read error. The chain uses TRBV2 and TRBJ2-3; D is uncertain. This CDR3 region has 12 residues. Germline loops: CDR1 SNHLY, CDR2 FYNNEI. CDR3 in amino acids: CASREGGDTQYF. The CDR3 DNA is TGTGCCAGCAGGGAAGGCGGAGATACGCAGTATTTT.

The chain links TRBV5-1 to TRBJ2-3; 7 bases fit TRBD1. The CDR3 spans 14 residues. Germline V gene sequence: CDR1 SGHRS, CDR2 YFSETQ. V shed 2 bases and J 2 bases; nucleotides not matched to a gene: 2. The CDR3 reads CASSFTGATDTQYF. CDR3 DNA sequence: TGCGCCAGCAGCTTTACAGGGGCCACAGATACGCAGTATTTT.

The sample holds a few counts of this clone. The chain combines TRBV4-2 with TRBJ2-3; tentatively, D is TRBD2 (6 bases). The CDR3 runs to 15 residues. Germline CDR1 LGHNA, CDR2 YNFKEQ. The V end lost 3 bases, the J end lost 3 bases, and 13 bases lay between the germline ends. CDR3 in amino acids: CASSHGTGSTDTQYF. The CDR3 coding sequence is TGTGCCAGCAGCCATGGGACTGGGTCAACAGATACGCAGTATTTT.

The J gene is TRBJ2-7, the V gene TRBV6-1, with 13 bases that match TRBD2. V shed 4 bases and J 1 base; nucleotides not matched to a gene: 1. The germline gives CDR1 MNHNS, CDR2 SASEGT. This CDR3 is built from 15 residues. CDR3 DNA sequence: TGTGCCAGCAGTGGGGGACTAGCGGGATCCTACGAGCAGTACTTC. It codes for CASSGGLAGSYEQYF.

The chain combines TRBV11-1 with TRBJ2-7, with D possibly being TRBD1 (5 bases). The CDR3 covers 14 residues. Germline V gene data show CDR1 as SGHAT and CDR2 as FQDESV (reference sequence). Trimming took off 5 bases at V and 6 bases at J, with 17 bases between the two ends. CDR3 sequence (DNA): TGTGCCAGCAGCCCAAGACAGTTATCTGGCGAGCAGTACTTC. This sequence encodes CASSPRQLSGEQYF.

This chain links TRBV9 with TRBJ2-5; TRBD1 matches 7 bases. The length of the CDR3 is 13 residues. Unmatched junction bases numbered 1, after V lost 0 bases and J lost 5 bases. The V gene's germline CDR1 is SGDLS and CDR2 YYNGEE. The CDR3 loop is CASSVDRGETQYF. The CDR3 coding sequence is TGTGCCAGCAGCGTAGACAGGGGTGAGACCCAGTACTTC.

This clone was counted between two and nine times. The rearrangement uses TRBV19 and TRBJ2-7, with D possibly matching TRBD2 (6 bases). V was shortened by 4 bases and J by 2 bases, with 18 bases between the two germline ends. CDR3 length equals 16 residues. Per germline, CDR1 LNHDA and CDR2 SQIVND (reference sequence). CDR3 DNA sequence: TGTGCCAGTAGTAGTACTTTCTTGGAGGGAACCTACGAGCAGTACTTC. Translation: CASSSTFLEGTYEQYF.